Listed here are 10 T cell receptor beta chains from one sample, sequenced in a study of T cell responses to AZD1222 COVID-19 vaccine. TCRdb keeps only in-frame clones here, not all; method: immunoSEQ multiplex PCR. The data hold around 150,000 clones, with about 92% observed a single time. The sequences come from peripheral blood, collected 28 days after the second AZD1222 dose. Receptors were obtained from an adult who received the AZD1222 COVID-19 vaccine.

On this clone: The sample holds other DNA sequences that translate to the same CDR3. This rearrangement joins TRBV24-1 to TRBJ2-1, with a possible D match to TRBD1 (6 bases). The length of the CDR3 is 11 residues. V dropped 10 bases and J dropped 7 bases, with 10 bases sitting between them. Germline values: CDR1 KGHDR, CDR2 SFDVKD. DNA of the CDR3: TGTGCCACTTCAAGGGGGAATGAGCAGTTCTTC. This encodes CATSRGNEQFF.

This sequence joins TRBV7-8 and TRBJ1-6; TRBD1 aligns across 9 bases. V lost 3 bases, J lost 10 bases, and 7 bases stayed unmatched. The CDR3 contains 15 residues. Germline V gives CDR1 SGHVS, CDR2 FQNEAQ. CDR3 nucleotides: TGTGCCAGCAGCTTTGGGACAGGGTTAGGATCACCCCTCCACTTT. Translating it yields CASSFGTGLGSPLHF.

The count of this clone is one. The chain couples TRBV6-2 or TRBV6-3 to TRBJ2-5; 8 bases map to TRBD2. V was clipped by 7 bases and J by 6 bases; unmatched bases: 13. The germline V gene encodes CDR1 MNHEY and CDR2 SVGEGT. The CDR3 runs 15 residues. The CDR3 protein is CASTPTGRAGKTQYF. In DNA form, the CDR3 reads TGTGCCAGCACCCCTACCGGGAGGGCCGGGAAGACCCAGTACTTC.

The rearrangement joins TRBV6-5 to TRBJ2-7; D gene uncertain. This CDR3 spans 14 amino acids. Germline CDR1 MNHEY, CDR2 SVGAGI. With 5 bases removed from V and 2 bases from J, the gap between germline ends came to 13 bases. Here the CDR3 DNA reads TGTGCCAGCAGTCCGGAAGTCGGCCCCTACGAGCAGTACTTC. Translating it yields CASSPEVGPYEQYF.

This chain uses TRBV20-1 with TRBJ1-5, with 7 bases fitting TRBD1. The CDR3 sequence is 17 residues long. The junction had 17 bases not matched to a gene; V was cut back by 3 bases and J by 6 bases. The V gene's germline CDR1 is DFQATT and CDR2 SNEGSKA (reference sequence). CDR3 protein: CSASSRQGRIFSQPQHF. In DNA form, the CDR3 reads TGCAGTGCTAGTTCGAGACAGGGTCGGATATTCAGTCAGCCCCAGCATTTT.

The V call is TRBV4-3, the J call TRBJ2-1; D is unresolved. In germline, CDR1 is LGHNA, CDR2 YSLEER. The ends were cut back, 1 base at V and 5 bases at J, with 18 bases in the middle. The length of the CDR3 is 17 residues. CDR3 nucleotides: TGCGCCAGCAGCCAAGCGTCTTTTCGGTATTCGAACAATGAGCAGTTCTTC. This encodes CASSQASFRYSNNEQFF.

The chain employs TRBV5-1 and TRBJ2-7; 8 nucleotides agree with TRBD1. The CDR3 consists of 15 residues. Germline CDR1 SGHRS, CDR2 YFSETQ. V lost 1 base to trimming and J lost 4 bases; unmatched junction nucleotides: 7. The CDR3 here is CASSLNGQGLYEQYF. CDR3 DNA sequence: TGCGCCAGCAGCTTGAATGGACAGGGTCTATACGAGCAGTACTTC. Supplemented by reference TRBV5-1 and TRBJ2-7, the full variable domain reads KAGVTQTPRYLIKTRGQQVTLSCSPISGHRSVSWYQQTPGQGLQFLFEYFSETQRNKGNFPGRFSGRQFSNSRSEMNVSTLELGDSALYLCASSLNGQGLYEQYFGPGTRLTVT.

The V call is TRBV9, the J call TRBJ1-6, with TRBD1 matching 7 bases. Trimming took 4 bases from V and 8 from J; bases not matched to a gene: 6. CDR3 length: 14 residues. In germline, CDR1 is SGDLS, CDR2 YYNGEE. CDR3 sequence reads: CASSRAGGDSPLHF. In DNA form, the CDR3 reads TGTGCCAGCAGCCGGGCAGGGGGGGATTCACCCCTCCACTTT.

The count of this clone is one. The V call is TRBV28, the J call TRBJ2-1; TRBD1 matches at 7 bases. V gave up 7 bases and J gave up 5 bases; unmatched junction bases: 2. This CDR3 comprises 12 residues. Germline V gene lookup returns CDR1 MDHEN and CDR2 SYDVKM. CDR3 residues: CASTGQHNEQFF. The CDR3, as DNA: TGTGCCAGCACGGGACAGCACAATGAGCAGTTCTTC. Complete variable domain (other parts from reference TRBV28 and TRBJ2-1): DVKVTQSSRYLVKRTGEKVFLECVQDMDHENMFWYRQDPGLGLRLIYFSYDVKMKEKGDIPEGYSVSREKKERFSLILESASTNQTSMYLCASTGQHNEQFFGPGTRLTVL.

This chain uses TRBV28 with TRBJ1-2; 10 bases line up with TRBD1. Germline CDR1 is MDHEN and CDR2 is SYDVKM. J lost 4 bases, V lost 6 bases, and 8 bases had no gene match. This CDR3 is 15 amino acids long. CDR3 sequence: CASRPGQGDVYGYTF. The CDR3 DNA follows: TGTGCCAGCAGGCCAGGACAGGGGGACGTCTATGGCTACACCTTC.